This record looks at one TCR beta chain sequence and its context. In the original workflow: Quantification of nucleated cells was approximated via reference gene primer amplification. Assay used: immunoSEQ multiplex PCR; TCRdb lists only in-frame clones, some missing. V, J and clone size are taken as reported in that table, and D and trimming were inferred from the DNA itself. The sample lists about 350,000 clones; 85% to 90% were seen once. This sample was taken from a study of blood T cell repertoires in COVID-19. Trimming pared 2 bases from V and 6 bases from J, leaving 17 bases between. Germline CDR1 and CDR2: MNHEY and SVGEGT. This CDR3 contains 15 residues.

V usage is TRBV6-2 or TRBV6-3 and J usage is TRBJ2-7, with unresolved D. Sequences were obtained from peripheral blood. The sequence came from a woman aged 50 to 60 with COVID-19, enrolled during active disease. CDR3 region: CASSYATPTVSEQYF. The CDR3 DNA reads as TGTGCCAGCAGTTACGCCACCCCCACAGTCAGCGAGCAGTACTTC.